The clone carrying this T cell receptor (beta chain) has more than one count but fewer than ten. Its antigen is undetermined. Germline assignment: CDR1 DFQATT and CDR2 SNEGSKA (reference sequence). The CDR3 spans 10 residues. V gave up 6 bases and J gave up 12 bases, with 12 bases separating them. These data come from a study of T cell repertoires in cytomegalovirus infection. The overall study: Recently identified HLA-C-restricted CMV epitopes were used, and well-studied HLA-B-restricted CMV epitopes were used as well. It can be stated that public TCR beta signatures indicated CMV infection as well as a matching HLA type.

One entry per CDR3 protein, called by TCRdb with MiXCR from the reads. The top ten clones hold approximately 49% of a sample with tens of thousands of distinct CDR3 sequences, more than 20% of them seen once. The study, taken as a whole, reports: CMV-specific TCR beta clonotypes restricted by HLA-C dominated the ex vivo response. Using cumulative public TCR beta family frequency, the authors identified those who carried CMV together with the relevant HLA.

The chain carries TRBV20-1 and TRBJ2-1; either TRBD1 or TRBD2 may supply D (5 bases each). The sequence came from a human donor in good health (CMV status not recorded). Some clones in this sample may be carry-over from other donors' samples. The specimen comprised CD8+ T cells from cultured PBMCs, sampled from culture after CMV antigen stimulation. The CDR3 loop is CSADWGLQFF. CDR3 DNA sequence: TGCAGTGCCGATTGGGGGTTGCAGTTCTTC.